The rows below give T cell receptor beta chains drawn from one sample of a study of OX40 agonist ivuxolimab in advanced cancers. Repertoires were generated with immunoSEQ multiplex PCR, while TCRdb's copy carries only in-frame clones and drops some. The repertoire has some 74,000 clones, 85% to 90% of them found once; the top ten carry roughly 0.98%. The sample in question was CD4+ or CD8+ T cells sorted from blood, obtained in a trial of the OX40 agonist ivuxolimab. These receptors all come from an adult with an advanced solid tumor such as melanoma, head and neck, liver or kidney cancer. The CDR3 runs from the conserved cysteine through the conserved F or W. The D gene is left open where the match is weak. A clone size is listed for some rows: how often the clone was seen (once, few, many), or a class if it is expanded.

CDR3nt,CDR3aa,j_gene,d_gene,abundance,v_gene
TGTGCCAGCATGTTGGGAATGAACACTGAAGCTTTCTTT,CASMLGMNTEAFF,TRBJ1-1,-,-,TRBV25-1
TGTGCCAGCAGCCCCGGCCCCCCTGAGCAGTTCTTC,CASSPGPPEQFF,TRBJ2-1,-,-,TRBV9
TGTGCCTGGAGTGTAAGGCCCCCCAGCCGTTATAGCAATCAGCCCCAGCATTTT,CAWSVRPPSRYSNQPQHF,TRBJ1-5,-,-,TRBV30
TGTGCCTGGACAGGAAATAGCAATCAGCCCCAGCATTTT,CAWTGNSNQPQHF,TRBJ1-5,-,-,TRBV30
TGTGCCAGCAGCTTAGGGACCTATGAGCAGTTCTTC,CASSLGTYEQFF,TRBJ2-1,-,-,TRBV7-9
TGTGCCAGTAACACGGAAATCTCTGGAAACACCATATATTTT,CASNTEISGNTIYF,TRBJ1-3,-,-,TRBV19
TGTGCCAGCAGCTTAGATCTGTCTAGCGGCCTTTTCTCCTACGAGCAGTACTTC,CASSLDLSSGLFSYEQYF,TRBJ2-7,TRBD2,once,TRBV11-2
TGTGCCAGCGGTCGCAGGGTTATTAATCAGCCCCAGCATTTT,CASGRRVINQPQHF,TRBJ1-5,-,-,TRBV6-4
TGCGCCAGCAGCCCGACAGGGGGGGACACCGGGGAGCTGTTTTTT,CASSPTGGDTGELFF,TRBJ2-2,TRBD1,once,TRBV5-1
TGTGCCAGTAGTCGGTTACATATGAACACTGAAGCTTTCTTT,CASSRLHMNTEAFF,TRBJ1-1,-,-,TRBV19
TGTGCCAGCAGTCTCCGGACAGGACACTATGGCTACACCTTC,CASSLRTGHYGYTF,TRBJ1-2,TRBD1,-,TRBV28
TGTGCCAGCAGGCGGGCAGACCGAAGCACAGATACGCAGTATTTT,CASRRADRSTDTQYF,TRBJ2-3,-,once,TRBV2
TGTGCCTGGAGTCGACCCCCGGGGGCCTACGAGCAGTACTTC,CAWSRPPGAYEQYF,TRBJ2-7,-,-,TRBV30
TGTGCCAGCAGCCCCCACATACAGAATGGCTACACCTTC,CASSPHIQNGYTF,TRBJ1-2,-,-,TRBV7-9
TGTGCCAGCAGTTTAAGGGGACAGATAACTAATGAAAAACTGTTTTTT,CASSLRGQITNEKLFF,TRBJ1-4,TRBD1,few,TRBV27
TGTGCCAGCAGCCGTCGAGGTGGCACAGATACGCAGTATTTT,CASSRRGGTDTQYF,TRBJ2-3,-,-,TRBV27
TGTGCCAGCTCACCCCCGTTCGCATTAGCGGAATACAATGAGCAGTTCTTC,CASSPPFALAEYNEQFF,TRBJ2-1,-,once,TRBV18
TGTGCTAGTGGTCTCCGGGATACGCAGTATTTT,CASGLRDTQYF,TRBJ2-3,-,-,TRBV12-5
TGTGCCAGCACCTTAGGCGCGCAGGGGGCAGGGCAGAGGTACGAGCAGTACTTC,CASTLGAQGAGQRYEQYF,TRBJ2-7,TRBD1,-,TRBV7-2
TGCGCCAGCAGCCAAGATTGGTGGGCAGGACAAAGTCACTTC,CASSQDWWAGQSHF,TRBJ2-5,-,-,TRBV4-1
TGTGCCAGCAGCCCAGGACTAGCGGGAGGCACTGGGGCCAACGTCCTGACTTTC,CASSPGLAGGTGANVLTF,TRBJ2-6,TRBD2,-,TRBV11-3
TGTGCCAGCAGTTCCCCAGGGTTTGCTCAGCCCCAGCATTTT,CASSSPGFAQPQHF,TRBJ1-5,-,-,TRBV28
TGTGCCAGCAGCTCTAAGAGCTACAATGAGCAGTTCTTC,CASSSKSYNEQFF,TRBJ2-1,-,-,TRBV7-9
TGTGCCAGCAGCCAAGGGGACAGGAGTCTCTACGAGCAGTACTTC,CASSQGDRSLYEQYF,TRBJ2-7,TRBD1,-,TRBV4-2
TGTGCCAGCAGTTCCCACGTTCAAGAGACCCAGTACTTC,CASSSHVQETQYF,TRBJ2-5,-,-,TRBV27
TGTGCCAGCAGCTTCGCAGGGGTCAATCAGCCCCAGCATTTT,CASSFAGVNQPQHF,TRBJ1-5,-,-,TRBV5-4
TGTGCCAGCAGTGGTCCCTCTGGGGCCAACGTCCTGACTTTC,CASSGPSGANVLTF,TRBJ2-6,-,-,TRBV2
TGCGCCAGCAGCTGGCGGGACACACAGGCGGACACTGAAGCTTTCTTT,CASSWRDTQADTEAFF,TRBJ1-1,-,-,TRBV5-1
TGTGCCACCAGCAGAGGGACTAGCGGGTCCGATGAGCAGTTCTTC,CATSRGTSGSDEQFF,TRBJ2-1,TRBD2,-,TRBV15
TGTGCCAGCAGCTGGACGGAGACGCACTTT,CASSWTETHF,TRBJ1-1,-,-,TRBV5-8
TGTGCCAGCACTGGTTCGCGTGGAGAAAAACTGTTTTTT,CASTGSRGEKLFF,TRBJ1-4,-,few,TRBV7-8
TGCAGCGTTGAAGATTCCCAACTCTTAGGCACAGATACGCAGTATTTT,CSVEDSQLLGTDTQYF,TRBJ2-3,-,few,TRBV29-1
TGTGCCACCAGCAGAGATACTCTTTACTACGAGCAGTACTTC,CATSRDTLYYEQYF,TRBJ2-7,-,-,TRBV15
TGTGCCAGCAGCTTATTAGGCGCAAATTACGAGCAGTACTTC,CASSLLGANYEQYF,TRBJ2-7,-,-,TRBV7-9
TGTGCCAGTATGAATAGCGGGAGAGGAGATACGCAGTATTTT,CASMNSGRGDTQYF,TRBJ2-3,TRBD2,-,TRBV19
TGCGCCAGCAGCCTTGGGACAGGGGCCAAAAAAACCGTCTCTGGAAACACCATATATTTT,CASSLGTGAKKTVSGNTIYF,TRBJ1-3,TRBD1,-,TRBV4-1
TGTGCCAGCAGCTTGGGCCGCCTGGGGGGGAACACCGGGGAGCTGTTTTTT,CASSLGRLGGNTGELFF,TRBJ2-2,-,-,TRBV5-8